The 31 T cell receptor beta chains presented below share a single source sample, sequenced in a study of shared clonotypes between healthy human individuals. Some clones are missing from TCRdb's copy, which holds only in-frame ones; the method was immunoSEQ multiplex PCR. The sample lists some 2,500,000 clones, under 95% seen once, with 0.36% in the top ten. Source material: naive CD4+ T cells from PBMCs. Stated subset: CD45RA+ positively selected. Receptors were obtained from a man aged 18 to 29 in good health. Some clones in this sample may be carry-over from other donors' samples.

The chain employs TRBV7-2 and TRBJ2-7; 10 bases map to TRBD1. The CDR3 totals 13 residues. The J segment lost 6 bases and the V segment lost 5 bases, leaving 4 bases of the junction unmatched. The germline V gene encodes CDR1 SGHTA and CDR2 FQGNSA. The CDR3 sequence is CASSPWTGGEQYF. As DNA, the CDR3 is TGTGCCAGCAGCCCTTGGACAGGGGGCGAGCAGTACTTC.

The V and J genes are TRBV7-3 and TRBJ2-7, with D perhaps TRBD2 (6 bases). From germline, CDR1 is SGHTA and CDR2 FQGTGA. The length of the CDR3 is 14 residues. The V gene lost 5 bases and the J gene lost 0 bases, with 11 bases spanning the gap. Here the CDR3 reads CASSPGTFSYEQYF. CDR3 in DNA: TGTGCCAGCAGCCCGGGGACTTTCTCCTACGAGCAGTACTTC.

This clone was observed a single time. The chain links TRBV10-3 to TRBJ1-1; 7 bases agree with TRBD1. CDR1 and CDR2 from the germline V gene are ENHRY and SYGVKD. V lost 5 bases to trimming and J lost 6 bases; unmatched junction nucleotides: 3. This CDR3 is built from 12 residues. CDR3: CAISYRGAEAFF. The CDR3 region has the DNA TGTGCCATCAGTTACAGGGGCGCTGAAGCTTTCTTT.

The J gene is TRBJ1-3, the V gene TRBV6-1; tentative D call: TRBD1 (5 bases). V lost 5 bases and J 4 bases, leaving 15 bases between the germline ends. Germline V gene sequence: CDR1 MNHNS, CDR2 SASEGT. CDR3 length equals 15 residues. CDR3 bases: TGTGCCAGCAGTACCGCCCGGGGGTCCGGAAACACCATATATTTT. Encoded protein: CASSTARGSGNTIYF.

The DNA of the CDR3 is TGTGCCAGCAGCTTAGTTGGGGGATCCGGGGAGCTGTTTTTT. It yields the protein CASSLVGGSGELFF. This sequence joins TRBV7-2 and TRBJ2-2, with D possibly being TRBD1 or TRBD2 (5 bases each). The CDR3 contains 14 residues. V was cut by 1 base and J by 6 bases, with 9 bases left in between. Germline lookup yields CDR1 SGHTA and CDR2 FQGNSA.

The rearrangement links TRBV18 to TRBJ2-1; D might be TRBD1 (8 bases). Germline assignment: CDR1 KGHSH and CDR2 LQKENI. The CDR3 totals 14 residues. V dropped 2 bases and J dropped 12 bases, with 17 bases sitting between them. For the CDR3, the DNA is TGTGCCAGCTCACCAGAAGACAGGGGAGGGAGGCAGTTCTTC. Protein: CASSPEDRGGRQFF.

The V gene is TRBV19, the J gene TRBJ1-4; D not resolved. Per the germline V gene, CDR1 is LNHDA and CDR2 is SQIVND (reference sequence). The CDR3 spans 16 residues. Deletions cut 4 bases from V and 0 bases from J, with 12 bases between. In nucleotides, the CDR3 is TGTGCCAGTAGTACGGGCAGTAGAGCAACTAATGAAAAACTGTTTTTT. Its protein is CASSTGSRATNEKLFF. The full variable domain, in which reference TRBV19 and TRBJ1-4 provide the parts outside the CDR3, is DGGITQSPKYLFRKEGQNVTLSCEQNLNHDAMYWYRQDPGQGLRLIYYSQIVNDFQKGDIAEGYSVSREKKESFPLTVTSAQKNPTAFYLCASSTGSRATNEKLFFGSGTQLSVL.

This chain uses TRBV19 with TRBJ1-2; 8 nucleotides agree with TRBD1. Per germline, CDR1 LNHDA and CDR2 SQIVND (reference sequence). V lost 6 bases to trimming and J lost 4 bases; unmatched junction nucleotides: 4. This CDR3 comprises 13 residues. The CDR3 region has the DNA TGTGCCAGTAGAAGAGACAGGGGCTATGGCTACACCTTC. The encoded protein is CASRRDRGYGYTF. The variable domain in full, with the rest retrieved from reference TRBV19 and TRBJ1-2, is DGGITQSPKYLFRKEGQNVTLSCEQNLNHDAMYWYRQDPGQGLRLIYYSQIVNDFQKGDIAEGYSVSREKKESFPLTVTSAQKNPTAFYLCASRRDRGYGYTFGSGTRLTVV.

The chain joins TRBV7-9 to TRBJ2-3; 9 nucleotides agree with TRBD1. The CDR3 runs 14 residues. Trimming cost V 5 bases and J 4 bases; bases outside gene matches: 4. From germline, CDR1 is SEHNR and CDR2 FQNEAQ (reference sequence). The CDR3, as DNA: TGTGCCAGCAGCATTACAGGGGGCGCAGATACGCAGTATTTT. This gives the protein CASSITGGADTQYF.

This chain connects TRBV6-6 to TRBJ2-7; a weak D match, TRBD2 (5 bases). In germline, CDR1 is MNHNY, CDR2 SVGAGI (reference sequence). The CDR3 length is 15 residues. The ends were cut back, 0 bases at V and 5 bases at J, with 14 bases in the middle. Written as DNA, the CDR3 is TGTGCCAGCAGTTACTCGGGGAGAGGTCGTAACGAGCAGTACTTC. It encodes CASSYSGRGRNEQYF.

V and J are TRBV7-3 and TRBJ2-1; TRBD2 might be the D (6 bases). The CDR3 length is 15 residues. Trimming took off 5 bases at V and 2 bases at J, with 13 bases between the two ends. Germline V gene data show CDR1 as SGHTA and CDR2 as FQGTGA. The CDR3 loop is CASSPTSNPYNEQFF. The CDR3 DNA reads TGTGCCAGCAGCCCGACTAGTAATCCCTACAATGAGCAGTTCTTC.

The CDR3 here is CASSSPDPTDTQYF. The CDR3 DNA follows: TGCGCCAGCAGCTCACCGGACCCGACAGATACGCAGTATTTT. This rearrangement joins TRBV5-1 to TRBJ2-3; D remains unclear. With 3 bases removed from V and 3 bases from J, the gap between germline ends came to 11 bases. This CDR3 contains 14 residues. CDR1 is SGHRS and CDR2 is YFSETQ in the germline V gene.

This clone was seen a single time. V usage is TRBV28 and J usage is TRBJ1-2; 8 bases are shared with TRBD1. The length of the CDR3 is 16 residues. With V trimmed by 2 bases and J by 4 bases, 9 bases remained unmatched. Germline V CDR1 and CDR2: MDHEN, SYDVKM. CDR3 amino acids: CASSLSQGAPSYGYTF. DNA for the CDR3: TGTGCCAGCAGTTTAAGTCAGGGGGCCCCCAGCTATGGCTACACCTTC.

This clone has a handful of counts. The chain has TRBV29-1 and TRBJ1-3, with D unclear. Germline CDR1 reads SQVTM; CDR2 reads ANQGSEA. The CDR3 consists of 14 residues. Trimming stripped 3 bases from V and 0 bases from J, with 9 bases between. In DNA form, the CDR3 reads TGCAGCGTTGATGTCCGAAACTCTGGAAACACCATATATTTT. Translating gives CSVDVRNSGNTIYF. The variable domain in full, with the rest retrieved from reference TRBV29-1 and TRBJ1-3, is SAVISQKPSRDICQRGTSLTIQCQVDSQVTMMFWYRQQPGQSLTLIATANQGSEATYESGFVIDKFPISRPNLTFSTLTVSNMSPEDSSIYLCSVDVRNSGNTIYFGEGSWLTVV.

CDR3 DNA: TGTGCCAGTAGTATACGGGAGAGAGACAATGAGCAGTTCTTC. This sequence encodes CASSIRERDNEQFF. The rearrangement links TRBV19 to TRBJ2-1; D perhaps matches TRBD2 (6 bases). Germline V CDR1 and CDR2: LNHDA, SQIVND (reference sequence). Trimming stripped 2 bases from V and 5 bases from J, with 10 bases between. This CDR3 contains 14 residues.

J is TRBJ2-1 and V is TRBV5-1, with D unresolved. Deletions cut 1 base from V and 9 bases from J, with 14 bases between. Germline assignment: CDR1 SGHRS and CDR2 YFSETQ. The CDR3 extends over 14 amino acids. The CDR3 bases are TGCGCCAGCAGCTTGAGGTTGGCGAGGAGTGAGCAGTTCTTC. Its translation is CASSLRLARSEQFF.

V usage is TRBV12-5 and J usage is TRBJ2-1, with TRBD1 identical over 7 bases. CDR3 length: 17 residues. V lost 7 bases, J lost 8 bases, and 20 bases stayed unmatched. Germline lookup yields CDR1 LGHNT and CDR2 FRNRAP. The CDR3 loop is CASALGISGQGDDEQFF. In DNA, the CDR3 is TGTGCTAGTGCCCTAGGCATCTCGGGGCAGGGGGACGATGAGCAGTTCTTC.

The rearrangement uses TRBV5-4 and TRBJ2-7; 7 bases line up with TRBD2. V gave up 4 bases and J gave up 3 bases; unmatched junction bases: 10. Germline values: CDR1 SGHNT, CDR2 YYREEE (reference sequence). The CDR3 runs 15 residues. Here the CDR3 DNA reads TGTGCCAGCAGCCGAGGAGGGGCGGGAGACTACGAGCAGTACTTC. It codes for CASSRGGAGDYEQYF.

V and J are TRBV5-1 and TRBJ2-7, with 7 bases lining up with TRBD1. The CDR3 extends over 14 amino acids. The V gene end was trimmed by 4 bases and the J gene end by 2 bases; junction bases not matched to a gene: 6. Per germline, CDR1 SGHRS and CDR2 YFSETQ. CDR3 sequence: CASSHDRATYEQYF. CDR3 sequence (DNA): TGCGCCAGCAGCCACGACAGGGCAACCTACGAGCAGTACTTC.

The chain has TRBV27 and TRBJ2-2, with D unclear. V gave up 1 base and J gave up 1 base, with 10 bases separating them. The germline V gene has CDR1 MNHEY and CDR2 SMNVEV (reference sequence). The CDR3 runs 16 residues. CDR3 loop: CASSLFSLRNTGELFF. The CDR3 coding sequence is TGTGCCAGCAGTTTATTTTCGCTTCGGAACACCGGGGAGCTGTTTTTT.

The J gene is TRBJ1-2, the V gene TRBV6-5; a weak D match, TRBD1 (5 bases). CDR1 and CDR2 from the germline V gene are MNHEY and SVGAGI. The CDR3 has 14 amino acids. Trimming left V 2 bases short and J 5 bases short, with 12 bases between. The CDR3 DNA sequence: TGTGCCAGCAGTTACACCCGGGACGGTTATGGCTACACCTTC. Its protein product is CASSYTRDGYGYTF.

The chain couples TRBV6-5 to TRBJ2-3; possibly TRBD1 for D (6 bases). There are 16 residues in the CDR3. Germline V gives CDR1 MNHEY, CDR2 SVGAGI. V lost 2 bases, J lost 5 bases, and 17 bases lay in between. The CDR3 sequence: CASSYGGPPLGDTQYF. The CDR3 bases are TGTGCCAGCAGTTACGGGGGCCCGCCACTTGGAGATACGCAGTATTTT.

The table lists this clone with a few counts. This chain connects TRBV5-1 to TRBJ1-5; 9 bases agree with TRBD1. The CDR3 has 14 amino acids. CDR1 is SGHRS and CDR2 is YFSETQ in the germline V gene. V gave up 4 bases and J gave up 6 bases; unmatched junction bases: 5. This CDR3 reads CASSTGTGSQPQHF. CDR3 DNA sequence: TGCGCCAGCAGCACCGGGACAGGGAGTCAGCCCCAGCATTTT.

V is TRBV5-1 and J is TRBJ1-5, with D maybe TRBD1 (5 bases). CDR1 is SGHRS, CDR2 YFSETQ, per germline. Trimming pared 2 bases from V and 2 bases from J, leaving 20 bases between. The CDR3 is 18 amino acids. For the CDR3, the DNA is TGCGCCAGCAGCTTACTGAGTAAAGGGGAACATGGCAATCAGCCCCAGCATTTT. Translated, it gives CASSLLSKGEHGNQPQHF.

The chain is built from TRBV19 and TRBJ1-4; no clear D gene. The V end was cut by 7 bases, the J end by 7 bases, with 7 bases between. Germline CDR1 is LNHDA and CDR2 is SQIVND (reference sequence). The CDR3 loop spans 11 amino acids. DNA of the CDR3: TGTGCCAGTATGGTCGGTGAAAAACTGTTTTTT. This gives the protein CASMVGEKLFF.

The chain links TRBV7-2 to TRBJ2-4, with D perhaps TRBD1 (7 bases). This CDR3 spans 17 amino acids. V shed 5 bases and J shed 0 bases, with 17 bases lying between them. In germline, CDR1 is SGHTA, CDR2 FQGNSA. The CDR3 is CASSQEGQTAAKNIQYF. The CDR3 DNA reads TGTGCCAGCAGCCAGGAGGGACAGACTGCAGCCAAAAACATTCAGTACTTC.

The rearrangement joins TRBV7-3 to TRBJ2-2; 7 nucleotides line up with TRBD1. The germline V gene encodes CDR1 SGHTA and CDR2 FQGTGA. V shed 5 bases and J 4 bases; nucleotides not matched to a gene: 7. The CDR3 runs 15 residues. The CDR3 nucleotides read TGTGCCAGCAGCGTCGGCAGGGGGTTCACCGGGGAGCTGTTTTTT. It encodes CASSVGRGFTGELFF.

The J gene is TRBJ1-1, the V gene TRBV7-3; D remains ambiguous. Germline V gene sequence: CDR1 SGHTA, CDR2 FQGTGA. The CDR3 covers 17 residues. The V and J ends lost 1 base and 4 bases respectively, with 19 bases between them. This chain's CDR3 is CASSLRPGPAGSTEAFF. CDR3 DNA sequence: TGTGCCAGCAGCTTAAGGCCAGGTCCGGCTGGTAGCACTGAAGCTTTCTTT. The variable domain in full, with the rest retrieved from reference TRBV7-3 and TRBJ1-1, is GAGVSQTPSNKVTEKGKYVELRCDPISGHTALYWYRQSLGQGPEFLIYFQGTGAADDSGLPNDRFFAVRPEGSVSTLKIQRTERGDSAVYLCASSLRPGPAGSTEAFFGQGTRLTVV.

The V gene is TRBV9, the J gene TRBJ2-3, with 9 bases aligning to TRBD2. This CDR3 is 15 amino acids long. From germline, CDR1 is SGDLS and CDR2 YYNGEE. Unmatched junction bases numbered 4, after V lost 0 bases and J lost 5 bases. CDR3 residues: CASSVDSGSVDTQYF. The CDR3 nucleotides read TGTGCCAGCAGCGTAGATAGCGGGAGCGTAGATACGCAGTATTTT.

The J gene is TRBJ2-2, the V gene TRBV11-2; 12 nucleotides align to TRBD2. Germline-derived CDR1 and CDR2 are SGHAT and FQNNGV. This CDR3 is 16 amino acids long. V lost 10 bases, J lost 2 bases, and 8 bases stayed unmatched. The CDR3 reads CATGLAGMLNTGELFF. The CDR3, as DNA: TGTGCCACCGGACTAGCGGGAATGTTAAACACCGGGGAGCTGTTTTTT. Together with reference TRBV11-2 and TRBJ2-2, the CDR3 gives the full variable domain: EAGVAQSPRYKIIEKRQSVAFWCNPISGHATLYWYQQILGQGPKLLIQFQNNGVVDDSQLPKDRFSAERLKGVDSTLKIQPAKLEDSAVYLCATGLAGMLNTGELFFGEGSRLTVL.

This chain joins TRBV7-2 and TRBJ2-1, with TRBD2 matching 8 bases. Losses at the gene ends were 5 bases for V and 2 bases for J; bases not matched to a gene: 8. CDR1 and CDR2 from the germline V gene are SGHTA and FQGNSA. The CDR3 runs 16 residues. This CDR3 reads CASSPRTSKTYNEQFF. The CDR3, as DNA: TGTGCCAGCAGCCCCCGGACTAGCAAAACCTACAATGAGCAGTTCTTC.